Presented here are 32 T cell receptor beta chains from one specimen sequenced in a study of glioma-infiltrating T cells. TCR alpha and beta CDR3 regions were amplified from RNA using iRepertoire nested multiplex PCR. MiXCR, run by TCRdb on the multiplex PCR reads, gives a single entry per CDR3 protein. The data contain 90,000 to 100,000 distinct CDR3 sequences, 35% to 45% of them singletons. The sample taken for sequencing was glioma tissue, nonneoplastic brain tissue, or PBMCs (not recorded which). Source of these receptors: a human donor with low-grade glioma or glioblastoma, undergoing nonglioma brain surgery, or in good health (not recorded which).

On this clonotype: This sequence may be a read error, since a much larger clone differs from it by one base. The chain recombines TRBV19 with TRBJ2-5; a weak D match, TRBD1 (5 bases). This CDR3 contains 14 residues. The V gene's germline CDR1 is LNHDA and CDR2 SQIVND (reference sequence). CDR3 loop: CASSQGRGQGTQYF. As DNA, the CDR3 is TGTGCCAGCAGCCAAGGGCGAGGACAAGGGACCCAGTACTTC.

Notes on this clonotype: Just one base apart from a much larger clone, this may be a read error. V and J are TRBV18 and TRBJ2-5; D not certain. The CDR3 sequence is 12 residues long. Germline CDR1 reads KGHSH; CDR2 reads LQKENI. Trimming stripped 2 bases from V and 4 bases from J, with 5 bases between. CDR3 residues: CASSPDRETQYF. The CDR3, as DNA: TGTGCCAGCTCACCAGATCGAGAGACCCAGTACTTC.

Notes on this clonotype: Lacking the conserved final phenylalanine or tryptophan, this CDR3 likely reflects a read error. The chain links TRBV28 to TRBJ1-5; no firm D call. From germline, CDR1 is MDHEN and CDR2 SYDVKM. V was trimmed by 10 bases and J by 6 bases, leaving 22 bases between them. This CDR3 is 15 amino acids long. The CDR3 coding sequence is TGTGCCAACAGCCCCCTTCTGGTGGGCAGTCAGCCCCAGCATTCT. This sequence encodes CANSPLLVGSQPQHS.

This clonotype was seen at least ten times. V usage is TRBV7-2 and J usage is TRBJ1-1; 7 bases are shared with TRBD1. The CDR3 length is 15 residues. J was trimmed by 5 bases and V by 0 bases; bases with no gene match: 6. Germline lookup yields CDR1 SGHTA and CDR2 FQGNSA. The CDR3 nucleotides read TGTGCCAGCAGCTTAGCGCTTCCAGGGGGGACTGAAGCTTTCTTT. Translated: CASSLALPGGTEAFF.

At least ten counts were recorded for this clonotype. The junction does not match germline at one end; this may be a read error. V gene TRBV19 combines with J gene TRBJ1-5; possibly TRBD1 for D (6 bases). The CDR3 sequence is 15 residues long. CDR1 and CDR2 (germline): LNHDA, SQIVND (reference sequence). Here the CDR3 DNA reads TGTGCCAGTCGTATACAGGGATTGCGCAATCAGCCCCAGCATTTT. Its translation: CASRIQGLRNQPQHF.

By sample share, this clonotype is medium-sized. The V call is TRBV28, the J call TRBJ2-5, with D unresolved. Germline CDR1 is MDHEN and CDR2 is SYDVKM. The CDR3 has 11 amino acids. The V and J ends lost 4 bases and 6 bases respectively, with 6 bases between them. The CDR3 reads CASSSAKTQYF. In DNA, the CDR3 is TGTGCCAGCAGTTCGGCTAAGACCCAGTACTTC.

As to this clonotype: With a much larger clone just one base away, this may be a read error. Since no conserved phenylalanine or tryptophan closes the CDR3, a read error is the likely cause. The chain is built from TRBV30 and TRBJ1-5, with TRBD1 as a possible D gene (6 bases). The V gene lost 1 base and the J gene lost 2 bases, with 12 bases spanning the gap. This CDR3 spans 15 amino acids. CDR1 GTSNPN and CDR2 SVGIG come from the germline V gene (reference sequence). CDR3 nucleotides: TGTGCCTGGAGTGACGGGGGCAGGGGCAATCAGCCCCAGCATCTT. Amino acids: CAWSDGGRGNQPQHL.

The rearrangement uses TRBV28 and TRBJ2-3; 9 nucleotides align to TRBD1. Germline CDR1 and CDR2: MDHEN and SYDVKM. With 5 bases clipped from V and 5 bases from J, the junction kept 5 bases outside the gene matches. The CDR3 is 14 amino acids. This CDR3 reads CASSGDRAGDTQYF. As DNA, the CDR3 is TGTGCCAGCAGTGGGGACAGGGCCGGAGATACGCAGTATTTT.

Ten or more counts support this clonotype. The CDR3, as DNA: TGCAGCGTTGCCGACAGCGTAGGAAATCAGCCCCAGCATTTT. It yields the protein CSVADSVGNQPQHF. The V gene is TRBV29-1, the J gene TRBJ1-5; a possible D gene is TRBD1 (5 bases). The length of the CDR3 is 14 residues. The ends were cut back, 4 bases at V and 4 bases at J, with 14 bases in the middle. CDR1 is SQVTM, CDR2 ANQGSEA, per germline.

The table lists this clonotype with many counts. J is TRBJ1-2 and V is TRBV28, with a possible D match to TRBD1 (5 bases). CDR1 is MDHEN, CDR2 SYDVKM, per germline. This CDR3 has 13 amino acids. V shed 8 bases and J shed 7 bases, with 17 bases lying between them. The CDR3 spells CASGAPLRGGYTF. CDR3 nucleotide sequence: TGTGCCAGCGGGGCACCATTAAGGGGTGGCTACACCTTC.

The chain uses TRBV29-1 and TRBJ2-5, with 8 nucleotides matching TRBD2. This CDR3 has 15 residues. Unmatched junction bases numbered 10, after V lost 3 bases and J lost 4 bases. The V gene's germline CDR1 is SQVTM and CDR2 ANQGSEA. The CDR3 sequence is CSVDLRRGGRETQYF. As DNA, the CDR3 is TGCAGCGTTGATCTGAGACGGGGGGGGAGAGAGACCCAGTACTTC.

Comment on this clonotype: One end of the junction varies from germline; a read error may be responsible. CDR3 DNA: TGTGCCAGCGAGATAGAGGGAGGATACAATGAGCAGCTCTTC. Encoded protein: CASEIEGGYNEQLF. The rearrangement links TRBV2 to TRBJ2-1; tentatively, D is TRBD2 (6 bases). The CDR3 covers 14 residues. Germline-derived CDR1 and CDR2 are SNHLY and FYNNEI.

This clonotype was observed at least ten times. This chain links TRBV5-6 with TRBJ2-3; D not resolved. This CDR3 region has 13 residues. Trimming took off 1 base at V and 6 bases at J, with 9 bases between the two ends. The V gene's germline CDR1 is SGHDT and CDR2 YYEEEE. The chain's CDR3 is CASSLWYVDTQYF. The CDR3 nucleotides read TGTGCCAGCAGCTTGTGGTATGTGGATACGCAGTATTTT. Variable domain in full (rest from reference TRBV5-6 and TRBJ2-3): DAGVTQSPTHLIKTRGQQVTLRCSPKSGHDTVSWYQQALGQGPQFIFQYYEEEERQRGNFPDRFSGHQFPNYSSELNVNALLLGDSALYLCASSLWYVDTQYFGPGTRLTVL.

The genes are TRBV6-1 and TRBJ2-5; D is undetermined. Germline V gene lookup returns CDR1 MNHNS and CDR2 SASEGT. V lost 3 bases and J lost 2, with 7 bases in between. The CDR3 spans 13 residues. The CDR3 region is CASSEGRQETQYF. The CDR3 DNA sequence: TGTGCCAGCAGTGAGGGCAGACAAGAGACCCAGTACTTC.

This clonotype was seen ten or more times. The rearrangement joins TRBV6-1 to TRBJ1-2; D uncertain. The CDR3 spans 15 residues. Trimming stripped 6 bases from V and 0 bases from J, with 14 bases between. Germline CDR1 and CDR2: MNHNS and SASEGT. The chain's CDR3 is CASRQPPSTNYGYTF. The CDR3 DNA reads as TGTGCCAGCAGGCAACCCCCTTCGACTAACTATGGCTACACCTTC.

With respect to this clonotype: Sequence at one end of the junction differs from germline and may be a read error. The chain carries TRBV12-3 or TRBV12-4 and TRBJ2-1, with 11 bases identical to TRBD2. The CDR3 loop spans 16 amino acids. The CDR3 sequence is CASSLSSGGRYNEQFF. The CDR3 DNA reads as TGCGCCAGCAGTTTATCTAGCGGGGGGCGATACAATGAGCAGTTCTTC.

As to this clonotype: This may come from a read error, since a much larger clone is one base off. The chain couples TRBV12-3 or TRBV12-4 to TRBJ1-4; D is uncertain. V was cut by 6 bases and J by 7 bases, with 15 bases left in between. The CDR3 length is 14 residues. The CDR3 DNA sequence: TGTGCCAGCAGGCGGAGTTTCTATAGTGAAAAACTGTTTTTT. Translation: CASRRSFYSEKLFF.

Many counts were recorded for this clonotype. The chain has TRBV9 and TRBJ2-3, with D unclear. This CDR3 is 13 amino acids long. Trimming removed 0 bases from V and 2 bases from J, with 4 bases in between. Germline V lookup: CDR1 SGDLS, CDR2 YYNGEE. CDR3: CASSVATTDTQYF. CDR3 coding DNA: TGTGCCAGCAGCGTAGCGACCACAGATACGCAGTATTTT.

The sample holds many counts of this clonotype. The chain links TRBV19 to TRBJ2-1, with D tentatively TRBD1 (6 bases). Germline V CDR1 and CDR2: LNHDA, SQIVND (reference sequence). The CDR3 extends over 17 amino acids. V lost 3 bases to trimming and J lost 2 bases, with 17 bases between them. CDR3 in DNA: TGTGCCAGTAGTATGTCCTTGGGGGCTAGAACCTACAATGAGCAGTTCTTC. It yields the protein CASSMSLGARTYNEQFF.

This clonotype was counted at least ten times. This chain uses TRBV10-3 with TRBJ1-1; D remains ambiguous. V was trimmed by 4 bases and J by 0 bases, leaving 9 bases between them. The germline V gene encodes CDR1 ENHRY and CDR2 SYGVKD. The CDR3 contains 14 residues. Here the CDR3 DNA reads TGTGCCATCAGTGTTAGTCAGGTGAACACTGAAGCTTTCTTT. Amino acids: CAISVSQVNTEAFF.

This clonotype was detected ten times or more. This sequence joins TRBV11-2 and TRBJ2-7; D is tentatively TRBD1 or TRBD2 (6 bases each). The germline CDR1 and CDR2 sequences are SGHAT and FQNNGV. The CDR3 consists of 14 residues. V shed 6 bases and J shed 4 bases, with 16 bases lying between them. The CDR3 here is CASRPEGGRYEQYF. CDR3 coding DNA: TGTGCCAGCAGACCAGAGGGGGGCAGATACGAGCAGTACTTC.

This clonotype was picked up many times. This chain joins TRBV4-1 and TRBJ1-2; TRBD1 is a possible D gene (5 bases). Germline-derived CDR1 and CDR2 are MGHRA and YSYEKL. V was clipped by 4 bases and J by 1 base, with 16 bases between them. There are 16 residues in the CDR3. The CDR3 sequence is CASSLRTAGSNYGYTF. CDR3 DNA: TGCGCCAGCAGCCTAAGGACGGCAGGGAGTAACTATGGCTACACCTTC.

This clonotype was seen ten or more times. V is TRBV7-9 and J is TRBJ2-3; D gene uncertain. Germline values: CDR1 SEHNR, CDR2 FQNEAQ (reference sequence). Trimming shortened V by 2 bases and J by 3 bases, and 3 bases separated the two germline ends. The CDR3 runs 12 residues. In nucleotides, the CDR3 is TGTGCCAGCAGCTTACAGACAGATACGCAGTATTTT. Its translation: CASSLQTDTQYF.

This clonotype has a count of ten or more. The V and J genes are TRBV14 and TRBJ2-7, with a possible D match to TRBD1 (6 bases). There are 16 residues in the CDR3. Per germline, CDR1 SGHDN and CDR2 FVKESK. The V gene lost 4 bases and the J gene lost 7 bases, with 23 bases spanning the gap. For the CDR3, the DNA is TGTGCCAGCAGCCTCAAGGACAGTAAGCCTTACCTGGAGCAGTACTTC. Its protein product is CASSLKDSKPYLEQYF.

Of note for this clonotype: A read error may be the cause here, since a much bigger clone is one base away. As DNA, the CDR3 is TGCGCCAGCAGCTTGGATCCCAACTATGGGGCCAACGTCCTGACTTTC. Translated: CASSLDPNYGANVLTF. The gene calls are TRBV5-1 and TRBJ2-6, with unresolved D. The CDR3 is made up of 16 amino acids. CDR1 is SGHRS and CDR2 is YFSETQ in the germline V gene. V was shortened by 0 bases and J by 3 bases, with 10 bases between the two germline ends.

This clonotype was picked up many times. The V and J genes are TRBV6-1 and TRBJ2-7; 8 bases align to TRBD1. This CDR3 contains 13 residues. Germline V gene data show CDR1 as MNHNS and CDR2 as SASEGT. V was pared by 6 bases and J by 5 bases, with 6 bases of the junction left unmatched. CDR3 loop: CASRPGQGHEQYF. Written as DNA, the CDR3 is TGTGCCAGCAGACCTGGACAGGGCCACGAGCAGTACTTC.

This clonotype was detected a few times. This chain links TRBV30 with TRBJ2-5; 8 bases are a match to TRBD1. In germline, CDR1 is GTSNPN, CDR2 SVGIG (reference sequence). V dropped 5 bases and J dropped 2; count of bases not matched to a gene: 4. The CDR3 runs 13 residues. In nucleotides, the CDR3 is TGTGCCTGGGGAGGGACAGGTCAAGAGACCCAGTACTTC. Its translation: CAWGGTGQETQYF.

This clonotype came up many times. The V gene is TRBV2, the J gene TRBJ2-5; the D gene could be TRBD1 or TRBD2 (6 bases each). Trimming stripped 7 bases from V and 3 bases from J, with 12 bases between. The CDR3 has 13 residues. Germline-derived CDR1 and CDR2 are SNHLY and FYNNEI. The CDR3 bases are TGTGCCAGCACGTCGGGGGCGGAAGAGACCCAGTACTTC. This gives the protein CASTSGAEETQYF.

Of note for this clonotype: A read error may explain this, as a much larger clone is one base away. The V and J genes are TRBV18 and TRBJ1-4, with D unresolved. Germline CDR1 KGHSH, CDR2 LQKENI. The ends were cut back, 3 bases at V and 4 bases at J, with 18 bases in the middle. The length of the CDR3 is 17 residues. The CDR3 is CASSPYPAGSINEKLFF. CDR3 nucleotide sequence: TGTGCCAGCTCACCTTATCCCGCCGGGTCAATTAATGAAAAACTGTTTTTT.

Many counts were recorded for this clonotype. This chain uses TRBV19 with TRBJ2-7; 8 bases line up with TRBD1. CDR3 length: 14 residues. With 5 bases clipped from V and 5 bases from J, the junction kept 8 bases outside the gene matches. Germline V gives CDR1 LNHDA, CDR2 SQIVND (reference sequence). The CDR3 DNA follows: TGTGCCAGTAGTGTCCAGGGGGCGCGGAACGAGCAGTACTTC. Translation: CASSVQGARNEQYF.

CDR3 coding DNA: TGTGCCAGCAGCTGCCTGGGGTCCGGTCACACTGAAGCTTTCTTT. Its protein product is CASSCLGSGHTEAFF. The chain combines TRBV27 with TRBJ1-1; D is unresolved. The length of the CDR3 is 15 residues. V was clipped by 6 bases and J by 3 bases, with 17 bases between them. CDR1 and CDR2 (germline): MNHEY, SMNVEV (reference sequence).

This clonotype was counted a few times. The chain is built from TRBV29-1 and TRBJ1-1, with 7 bases fitting TRBD1. The J segment lost 5 bases and the V segment lost 7 bases, leaving 7 bases of the junction unmatched. The CDR3 sequence is 12 residues long. From germline, CDR1 is SQVTM and CDR2 ANQGSEA. CDR3: CSDTYRGTEAFF. CDR3 sequence (DNA): TGCAGCGACACGTACAGGGGAACTGAAGCTTTCTTT.